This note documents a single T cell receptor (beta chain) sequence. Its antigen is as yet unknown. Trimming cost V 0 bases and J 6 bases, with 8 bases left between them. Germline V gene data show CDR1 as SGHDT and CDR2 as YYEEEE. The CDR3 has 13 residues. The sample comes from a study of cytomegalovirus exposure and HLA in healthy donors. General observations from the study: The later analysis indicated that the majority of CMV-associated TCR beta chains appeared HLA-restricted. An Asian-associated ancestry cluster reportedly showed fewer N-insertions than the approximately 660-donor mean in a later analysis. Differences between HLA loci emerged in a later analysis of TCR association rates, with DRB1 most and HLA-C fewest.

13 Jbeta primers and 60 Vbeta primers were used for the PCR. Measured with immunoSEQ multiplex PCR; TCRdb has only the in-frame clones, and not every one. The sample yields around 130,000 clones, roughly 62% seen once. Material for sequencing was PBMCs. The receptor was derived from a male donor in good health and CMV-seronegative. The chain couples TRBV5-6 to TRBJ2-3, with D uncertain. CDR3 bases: TGTGCCAGCAGCTTGGACTGGTTGGATACGCAGTATTTT. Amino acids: CASSLDWLDTQYF.